This T cell receptor (beta chain) was profiled in a study of cytomegalovirus exposure and HLA in healthy donors (dated by TCRdb to the late 2010s). Broadly, across the study: According to an earlier analysis of a few hundred of the donors, about 179 million T cells yielded 90 million to 130 million unique TCR beta sequences and about 300 Gb of sequence data. Roughly 300 gigabases of sequencing data and around 90 million unique TCR sequences made up an early release that covered roughly 670 HLA-typed donors. The genetic ancestry cluster associated with self-reported Caucasian donors included over 65% of the roughly 400 genotyped donors. The aim of the study was to test whether cataloging public T cell receptors could identify signatures of past pathogen exposure. Using immunosequencing, the study profiled T cell repertoires from fewer than 700 subjects and related those repertoires to cytomegalovirus serostatus. A separate validation cohort of 100 to 150 different subjects was used in addition to the 666-subject first cohort. The study combined high-throughput TCR immunosequencing, statistical association of individual TCRs with disease status, and machine learning to predict cytomegalovirus infection status. A later analysis re-analyzed previously published TCR beta repertoires from approximately 700 donors and added high-resolution HLA genotyping to study TCR occurrence patterns. The later analysis used no new phenotypic data to find candidate immune exposures, relying instead on TCR beta sequences and their occurrence across donors. An earlier analysis of several hundred of the donors used high-throughput TCR beta sequencing to judge whether each TCR beta V gene segment behaved as functional or pseudogenic. Alongside the repertoire data, information on donor age, sex, ethnicity and CMV serostatus was compiled. In a later genetic analysis, genome-wide SNP genotypes for about 65% of the roughly 670 donors were used, and that subset was treated as a discovery cohort. Every discovery cohort repertoire had been produced on one sequencing platform. HLA typing included class I and class II loci at four-digit resolution. The number of donors typed differed by locus, with 629-630 for A, B, C, DRB1 and DQB1, roughly 550 for DQA1, 600 to 610 for DPA1, and 400 to 490 for DPB1. Several DR-DQ haplotypes were handled as single units for association and clustering, since linkage in the cohort was strong. Among 398 genotyped donors of the cohort, an average of about 240,000 unique TCR beta nucleotide sequences was sequenced per donor, of which roughly 18% were non-productive. Study-wide conclusions, independent of this receptor: Most TCR sequences were observed very rarely across donors, whereas some public TCRs were present in many individuals. In a later analysis, most CMV-associated TCR beta chains were found to appear HLA-restricted, with HLA associations seemingly driven largely by CMV exposure. In a later analysis, several top co-occurrence clusters were reported to appear linked to parvovirus B19, influenza, CMV and Epstein-Barr virus. A later analysis found that HLA-associated TCR beta chains were more clonally expanded and had lower generation probabilities than equally common non-associated chains. In vitro tests confirmed that a few of the cytomegalovirus-associated TCR beta chains recognize cytomegalovirus antigens. The study gave a list of over 150 TCR beta chains associated with cytomegalovirus. At a false discovery rate of 0.05, a later analysis linked about 16,000 TCR beta sequences to specific HLA alleles. Strong co-occurrence of HLA alleles, especially DR and DQ, made assigning TCR associations to individual alleles difficult. The authors suggested that the approach could potentially be extended to other disease states and immunological phenotypes. Broadly in line with IMGT annotations, most TCR beta V segments showed up in productive rearrangements about 87% or about 30% of the time in an earlier analysis of several hundred of the donors. In both the original and validation cohorts, the classifier was reported to diagnose cytomegalovirus status with high specificity and sensitivity. This cohort had only TCR beta chains sequenced, and the lack of alpha or paired-chain data limited which features could be detected. According to a later genetic analysis, donors in an Asian-associated ancestry cluster had fewer N-insertions in productive TCRs than the roughly 670-donor mean. The only immune exposure information available for the cohort was CMV serostatus. Because counts were too low, seventeen rarely observed V segments, including chromosome 9 orphons, were excluded from the earlier analysis of under 650 of the donors. A further reported finding was that TCR beta sequences accurately predicted the HLA-A and HLA-B alleles for most subjects in the first cohort. V-gene and J-gene trimming of TCR beta chains was associated with a missense DCLRE1C variant in a later genetic analysis, and the association was replicated in an independent cohort. Roughly uniform sequencing depth across donors was assumed in presence/absence analyses, although this assumption may not hold. In a later analysis, the rate of TCR association differed among HLA loci, with DRB1 alleles having the most associated TCRs and HLA-C alleles having the fewest. Because HLA typing was missing for some donors at each locus, association tests included only the typed subset. A cluster of highly shared sequence variants was judged likely to be a technical artifact of the sequencing pipeline. Linkage disequilibrium might explain the correlated functional status among segregating V segments, but an unknown experimental factor could not be ruled out. Because the 87-base-pair reads could not distinguish some IMGT-functional V segments, including TRBV6-2 and TRBV6-3, those segments were excluded.

The CDR3 runs 15 amino acids, cysteine and phenylalanine included. The only DNA kept is the CDR3, 45 bases in frame from the first base. For CDR1 and CDR2, the germline V gene lists MGHRA and YSYEKL. The library came from the immunoSEQ multiplex PCR assay. A mixture of 60 forward primers for TCR Vbeta segments and 13 reverse primers for TCR Jbeta segments was used in the multiplex PCR. A multiplex PCR assay on genomic DNA amplified the CDR3 region of rearranged TCR beta genes. The Illumina HiSeq System was used to sequence the amplified TCR beta libraries as 87-base-pair reads. Processing in the source paper ran as follows. Across the 500 to 700 repertoires, a later analysis counted tens of millions of unique TCR beta chains, about 10 million of which were shared by at least two donors. A nearest-neighbor algorithm error-corrected the raw reads and collapsed the reads into unique sequences, merging closely related sequences to remove PCR and sequencing errors. V, D and J gene segments were assigned by aligning CDR3 sequences to IMGT reference sequences. For a sequence to be retained, at least a six-nucleotide match to both a V gene segment and a J gene segment was required. A rearrangement counted as productive if the CDR3 had no stop codons and remained in frame with V and J, and every other rearrangement counted as non-productive. Following IMGT convention, CDR3 was defined as the stretch from the second conserved V-encoded cysteine up to the conserved J-encoded phenylalanine. Sequences without an unambiguous match to a single V gene segment were excluded from the earlier analysis of over 500 of the donors. An earlier analysis of a few hundred of the donors classified V segments as functional when productive rearrangements were above 56.7% and as segregating when the standard deviation between donors was above 5%. A statistical classification framework was built for diagnosing cytomegalovirus status from the catalog of TCR beta chain sequences. A later analysis assigned V and J genes by comparing TCR nucleotide sequences with IMGT/GENE-DB human TR gene sequences. A later analysis assigned CDR3 sequences and most-parsimonious VDJ recombination scenarios with the TCRdist pipeline. In a later analysis, every TCR beta chain was defined by the combination of its CDR3 amino acid sequence and its V-gene family, and reads without a unique V-gene family were dropped. A later analysis removed 500 to 650 highly shared, low-generation-probability nucleotide sequences to deal with suspected cross-contamination and a sequencing artifact. A later analysis calculated a clonal expansion index for each public chain from normalized within-repertoire ranks of inferred template counts. A later analysis computed generation probabilities with a VDJ recombination model fitted to out-of-frame rearrangements, and checked the results against IGoR. A later analysis scored TCR-TCR, TCR-HLA and TCR-CMV co-occurrence with hypergeometric tests, applying a repertoire-size bias correction to TCR pairs. To estimate false discovery rates, a later analysis permuted the HLA or CMV assignments 20 times. In a later analysis, co-occurring TCRs were grouped using DBSCAN, and TCRdist sequence similarity was added for clustering within HLA-allele-positive subsets. For co-occurrence clustering, repertoires with fewer than 30,000 or more than 120,000 public chains were excluded, along with about five repertoires with anomalous nucleotide sharing. In TCRdb, the immuneACCESS table is reduced to in-frame sequences with V and J assigned. These tables do not hold every clone; where another copy was compared, an unresolved V gene accounts for under half, and the others remain unexplained. V, J and clone size are taken as reported in that table, and D and trimming were inferred from the DNA itself. The sample profile shows roughly 100,000 clones; 70% to 75% of them were found once. The leading ten clones occupy around 3.5% of the sample.

In the case of this clone: This clone's antigen is unknown. No base quality information exists; no much larger clone differs at one position.

In total, approximately 700 healthy bone marrow donors made up the cohort. All cohort members were sampled while nominally healthy, although unrecorded immune exposures were likely present. The donor tested CMV seronegative and was one of the 352 seronegative cohort members. Each donor provided a peripheral blood sample, and peripheral blood mononuclear cells were used for TCR beta sequencing. The Qiagen DNeasy Blood Extraction Kit was used to extract genomic DNA from the blood cell samples. The chain is made from TRBV4-1 and TRBJ2-5; no D gene call is confident. The end of the DNA aligns better with TRBJ2-7, so the J call may be wrong. Sequenced: PBMCs. The clonotype comes from a man aged 35 to 55 in good health and CMV-seronegative. The CDR3 here reads CASSLLRTGSYEQYF. In nucleotides, the sequence is TGCGCCAGCAGCCTCCTCCGCACCGGGTCCTACGAGCAGTACTTC.